Presented here are 2 T cell receptor beta chains from one specimen sequenced in a study of shared clonotypes between healthy human individuals. Only in-frame clones appear in the TCRdb table, and some are missing; sequencing was by immunoSEQ multiplex PCR. The sample holds fewer than 650,000 clones, around 80% seen once. The material sequenced was PBMCs. These receptor sequences come from a woman aged 40 to 50 in good health. Some clones in this sample may be carry-over from other donors' samples.

The rearrangement joins TRBV7-9 to TRBJ2-2, with D perhaps TRBD1 (6 bases). This CDR3 has 15 residues. The V end was cut by 4 bases, the J end by 0 bases, with 9 bases between. Per germline, CDR1 SEHNR and CDR2 FQNEAQ (reference sequence). In nucleotides, the CDR3 is TGTGCCAGCAGCTCCGGGACAACGAACACCGGGGAGCTGTTTTTT. It is translated as CASSSGTTNTGELFF.

This sequence joins TRBV21-1 and TRBJ2-5; no DNA check was done on the table's D call, TRBD2. TRBV21-1 is a listed pseudogene. This CDR3 has 22 amino acids. CDR3 in amino acids: CASSKKGAGTSGAEEYQETQYF. The CDR3 DNA sequence: TGTGCCAGCAGCAAAAAGGGGGCAGGGACTAGCGGAGCAGAAGAGTACCAAGAGACCCAGTACTTC.